Presented here are 2 T cell receptor beta chains from one specimen sequenced in a study of blood T cell repertoires in COVID-19. Only in-frame clones appear in the TCRdb table, and some are missing; sequencing was by immunoSEQ multiplex PCR. The data contain roughly 200,000 clones, approximately 86% of them singletons. Sequenced sample: peripheral blood. Every receptor here comes from a woman between 45 and 60 years old with COVID-19, enrolled during active disease.

The chain combines TRBV18 with TRBJ1-1; no definite D call. Germline assignment: CDR1 KGHSH and CDR2 LQKENI. This CDR3 region has 13 residues. Trimming pared 6 bases from V and 2 bases from J, leaving 10 bases between. In DNA form, the CDR3 reads TGTGCCAGCTCGGGCACAACCAACACTGAAGCTTTCTTT. It is translated as CASSGTTNTEAFF. The full variable domain, in which reference TRBV18 and TRBJ1-1 provide the parts outside the CDR3, is NAGVMQNPRHLVRRRGQEARLRCSPMKGHSHVYWYRQLPEEGLKFMVYLQKENIIDESGMPKERFSAEFPKEGPSILRIQQVVRGDSAAYFCASSGTTNTEAFFGQGTRLTVV.

This chain uses TRBV10-1 with TRBJ2-3; TRBD2 agrees at 9 bases. Unmatched junction bases numbered 8, after V lost 4 bases and J lost 6 bases. The CDR3 consists of 15 residues. The germline V gene has CDR1 WNHNN and CDR2 SYGVQD (reference sequence). The CDR3 coding sequence is TGCGCCAGCAGTGCCGCAGCGGGGGGTGTCGATACGCAGTATTTT. The encoded protein is CASSAAAGGVDTQYF.